This T cell receptor (beta chain) was recovered during a study of T-cell memory formation after mild COVID-19. TCRdb independently ran MiXCR on the 5' RACE reads; one entry per CDR3 protein. The sample has approximately 560,000 distinct CDR3 sequences; approximately 15% are singletons. The germline V gene encodes CDR1 LNHDA and CDR2 SQIVND (reference sequence). The V and J ends lost 3 bases and 7 bases respectively, with 16 bases between them. The CDR3 has 16 residues. Sequencing was carried out using PBMCs or a T cell subset sorted from them (not recorded which). The rearrangement links TRBV19 to TRBJ1-6, with D possibly matching TRBD1 (5 bases). This sequence was found in an adult woman who had mild COVID-19 (a few samples of this study predate the infection). Cell type and time point are not known. Written as DNA, the CDR3 is TGTGCCAGTAGTATCCCCGGGGCAGGGCCCAATTCACCCCTCCACTTT. Encoded protein: CASSIPGAGPNSPLHF. Full variable domain (remainder filled in from reference TRBV19 and TRBJ1-6): DGGITQSPKYLFRKEGQNVTLSCEQNLNHDAMYWYRQDPGQGLRLIYYSQIVNDFQKGDIAEGYSVSREKKESFPLTVTSAQKNPTAFYLCASSIPGAGPNSPLHFGNGTRLTVT.